Each of the 5 T cell receptor beta chains below was sequenced from the same sample in a study of Ad26.COV2.S vaccination and SARS-CoV-2 variants. Indicated treatment: approximately 18 received Ad26.COV2.S at low or high dose, single or two shots; roughly five received placebo; per-sample allocation not given. Sampling happened 63 days after the first vaccine or placebo injection. Sequencing was performed with immunoSEQ multiplex PCR; in TCRdb, only in-frame clones are kept and a portion is missing. The repertoire consists of roughly 380,000 clones, with more than 75% occurring once and the leading ten covering 2.5% to 3.5%. The starting material was peripheral blood, obtained in a trial of Ad26.COV2.S vaccine versus placebo. These receptors came from a person between 18 and 60 years old who received the Ad26.COV2.S COVID-19 vaccine or a placebo.

The genes are TRBV24-1 and TRBJ2-1, with TRBD1 matching over 10 bases. The CDR3 extends over 16 amino acids. With 3 bases clipped from V and 9 bases from J, the junction kept 10 bases outside the gene matches. The germline V gene encodes CDR1 KGHDR and CDR2 SFDVKD. CDR3 sequence reads: CATSDAGTGVVGEQFF. Written as DNA, the CDR3 is TGTGCCACCAGTGATGCCGGGACAGGGGTGGTGGGTGAGCAGTTCTTC.

The chain is built from TRBV9 and TRBJ2-7, with 8 bases identical to TRBD1. The CDR3 extends over 14 amino acids. V trimming: 0 bases; J trimming: 6 bases; junction bases outside the gene matches: 5. Germline CDR1 is SGDLS and CDR2 is YYNGEE. The CDR3 loop is CASSVATGVGEQYF. The CDR3 region has the DNA TGTGCCAGCAGCGTAGCGACAGGGGTGGGCGAGCAGTACTTC.

This chain links TRBV10-3 with TRBJ1-1; TRBD1 agrees at 9 bases. The CDR3 contains 15 residues. The germline V gene encodes CDR1 ENHRY and CDR2 SYGVKD. Trimming took 3 bases from V and 3 from J; bases not matched to a gene: 5. The CDR3 here is CAISDRTGGDTEAFF. DNA for the CDR3: TGTGCCATCAGTGACCGTACAGGGGGCGACACTGAAGCTTTCTTT.

This chain links TRBV7-8 with TRBJ1-2; TRBD1 agrees at 9 bases. Germline lookup yields CDR1 SGHVS and CDR2 FQNEAQ. The CDR3 is 14 amino acids. After removal of 3 bases from V and 6 bases from J, the junction contained 5 bases not matched to a gene. The CDR3 region is CASSLGGTGNGYTF. For the CDR3, the DNA is TGTGCCAGCAGCTTGGGTGGGACAGGGAATGGCTACACCTTC.

CDR3: CASRLGDRGDTQYF. The DNA for the CDR3 is TGCGCCAGCAGATTAGGGGACAGGGGGGATACGCAGTATTTT. This chain joins TRBV4-1 and TRBJ2-3; 11 bases agree with TRBD1. Trimming took 6 bases from V and 6 from J; bases not matched to a gene: 5. This CDR3 is 14 amino acids long. CDR1 MGHRA and CDR2 YSYEKL come from the germline V gene.